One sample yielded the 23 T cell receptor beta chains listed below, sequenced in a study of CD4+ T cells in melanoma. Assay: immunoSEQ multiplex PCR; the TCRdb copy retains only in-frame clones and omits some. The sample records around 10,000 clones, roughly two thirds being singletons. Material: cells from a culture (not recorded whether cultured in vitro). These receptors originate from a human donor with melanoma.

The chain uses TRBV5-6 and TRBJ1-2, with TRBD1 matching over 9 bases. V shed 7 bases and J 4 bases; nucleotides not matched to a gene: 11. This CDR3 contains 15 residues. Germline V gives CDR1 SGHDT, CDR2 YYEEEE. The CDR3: CASLRQGGSIYGYTF. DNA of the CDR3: TGTGCCAGCCTTAGACAGGGGGGGTCTATCTATGGCTACACCTTC.

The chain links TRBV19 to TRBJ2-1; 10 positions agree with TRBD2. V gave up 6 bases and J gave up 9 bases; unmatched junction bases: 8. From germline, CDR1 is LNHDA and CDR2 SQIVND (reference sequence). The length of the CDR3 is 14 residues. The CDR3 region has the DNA TGTGCCAGTAGGTCCAGCGGGGGGGCAGGTGAGCAGTTCTTC. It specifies CASRSSGGAGEQFF.

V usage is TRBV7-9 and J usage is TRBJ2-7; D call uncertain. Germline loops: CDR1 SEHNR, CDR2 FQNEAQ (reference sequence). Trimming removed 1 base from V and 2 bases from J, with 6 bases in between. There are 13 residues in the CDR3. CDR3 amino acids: CASSLGSTYEQYF. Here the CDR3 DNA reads TGTGCCAGCAGCTTAGGATCGACCTACGAGCAGTACTTC.

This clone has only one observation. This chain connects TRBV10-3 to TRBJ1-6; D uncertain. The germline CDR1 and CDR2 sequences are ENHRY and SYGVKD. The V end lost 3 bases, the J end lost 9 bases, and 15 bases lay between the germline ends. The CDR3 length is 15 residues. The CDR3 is CAISDEAAGFSPLHF. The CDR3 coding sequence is TGTGCCATCAGTGACGAAGCTGCGGGGTTTTCACCCCTCCACTTT.

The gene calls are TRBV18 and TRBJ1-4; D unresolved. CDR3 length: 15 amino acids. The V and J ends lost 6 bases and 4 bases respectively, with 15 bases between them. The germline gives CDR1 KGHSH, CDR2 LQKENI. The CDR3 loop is CASSPMRVGNEKLFF. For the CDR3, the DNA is TGTGCCAGCTCGCCAATGCGAGTAGGTAATGAAAAACTGTTTTTT.

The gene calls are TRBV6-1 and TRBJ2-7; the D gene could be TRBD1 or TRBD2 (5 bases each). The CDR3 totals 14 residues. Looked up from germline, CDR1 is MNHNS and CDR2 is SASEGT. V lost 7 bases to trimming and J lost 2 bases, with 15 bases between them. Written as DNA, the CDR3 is TGTGCCAGCAAAGCGGACAAACCCCCCTACGAGCAGTACTTC. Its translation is CASKADKPPYEQYF.

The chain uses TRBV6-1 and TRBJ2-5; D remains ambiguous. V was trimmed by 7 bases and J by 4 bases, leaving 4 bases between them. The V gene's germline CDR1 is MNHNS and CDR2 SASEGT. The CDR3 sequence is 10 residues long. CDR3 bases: TGTGCCAGCACTGGAGAGACCCAGTACTTC. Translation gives CASTGETQYF.

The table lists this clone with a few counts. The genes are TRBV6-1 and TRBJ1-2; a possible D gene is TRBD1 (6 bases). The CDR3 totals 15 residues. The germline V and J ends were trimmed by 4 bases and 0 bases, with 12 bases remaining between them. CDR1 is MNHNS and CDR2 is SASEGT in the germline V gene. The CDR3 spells CASSVQQGANYGYTF. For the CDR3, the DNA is TGTGCCAGCAGTGTACAACAGGGAGCTAACTATGGCTACACCTTC.

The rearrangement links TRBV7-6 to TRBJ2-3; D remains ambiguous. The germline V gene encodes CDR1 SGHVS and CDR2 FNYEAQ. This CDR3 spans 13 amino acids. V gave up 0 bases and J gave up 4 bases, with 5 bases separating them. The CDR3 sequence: CASSLAWADTQYF. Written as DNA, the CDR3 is TGTGCCAGCAGCTTAGCCTGGGCAGATACGCAGTATTTT.

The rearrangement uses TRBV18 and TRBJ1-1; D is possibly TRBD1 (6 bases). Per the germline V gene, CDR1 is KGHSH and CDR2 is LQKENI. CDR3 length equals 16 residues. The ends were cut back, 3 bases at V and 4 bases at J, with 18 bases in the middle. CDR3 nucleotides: TGTGCCAGCTCACCCCCAGCCCGGGGGGCTAGCACTGAAGCTTTCTTT. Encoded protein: CASSPPARGASTEAFF.

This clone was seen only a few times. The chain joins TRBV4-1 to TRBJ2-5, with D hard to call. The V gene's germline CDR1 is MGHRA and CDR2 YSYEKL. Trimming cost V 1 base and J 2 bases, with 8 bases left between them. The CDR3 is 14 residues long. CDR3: CASSQGFRQETQYF. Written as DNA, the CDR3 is TGCGCCAGCAGCCAAGGTTTCAGGCAAGAGACCCAGTACTTC.

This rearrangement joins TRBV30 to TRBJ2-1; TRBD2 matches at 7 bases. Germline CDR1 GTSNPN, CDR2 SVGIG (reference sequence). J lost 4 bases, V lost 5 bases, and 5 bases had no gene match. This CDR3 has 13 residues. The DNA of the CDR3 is TGTGCCTGGTCACCGGGGGGTTACAATGAGCAGTTCTTC. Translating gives CAWSPGGYNEQFF. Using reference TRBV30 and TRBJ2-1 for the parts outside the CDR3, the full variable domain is SQTIHQWPATLVQPVGSPLSLECTVEGTSNPNLYWYRQAAGRGLQLLFYSVGIGQISSEVPQNLSASRPQDRQFILSSKKLLLSDSGFYLCAWSPGGYNEQFFGPGTRLTVL.

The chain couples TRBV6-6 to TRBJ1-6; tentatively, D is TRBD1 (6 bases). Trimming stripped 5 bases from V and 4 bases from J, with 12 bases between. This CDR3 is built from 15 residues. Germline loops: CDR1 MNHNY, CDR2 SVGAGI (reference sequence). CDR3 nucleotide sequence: TGTGCCAGCAGTGCCGGGACATATTATAATTCACCCCTCCACTTT. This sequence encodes CASSAGTYYNSPLHF.

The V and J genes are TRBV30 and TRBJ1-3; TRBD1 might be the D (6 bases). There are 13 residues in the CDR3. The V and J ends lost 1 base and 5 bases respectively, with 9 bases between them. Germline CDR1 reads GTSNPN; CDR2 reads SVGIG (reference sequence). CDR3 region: CAWSGTARNTIYF. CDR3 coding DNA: TGTGCCTGGAGTGGGACAGCGCGAAACACCATATATTTT. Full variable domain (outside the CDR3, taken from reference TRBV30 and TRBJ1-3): SQTIHQWPATLVQPVGSPLSLECTVEGTSNPNLYWYRQAAGRGLQLLFYSVGIGQISSEVPQNLSASRPQDRQFILSSKKLLLSDSGFYLCAWSGTARNTIYFGEGSWLTVV.

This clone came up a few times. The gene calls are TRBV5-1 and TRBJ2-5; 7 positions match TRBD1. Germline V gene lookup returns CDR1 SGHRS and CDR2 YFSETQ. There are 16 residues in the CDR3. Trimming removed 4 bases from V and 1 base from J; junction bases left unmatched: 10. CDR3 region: CASSLPHGTAQETQYF. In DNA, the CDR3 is TGCGCCAGCAGCCTTCCCCACGGGACAGCCCAAGAGACCCAGTACTTC.

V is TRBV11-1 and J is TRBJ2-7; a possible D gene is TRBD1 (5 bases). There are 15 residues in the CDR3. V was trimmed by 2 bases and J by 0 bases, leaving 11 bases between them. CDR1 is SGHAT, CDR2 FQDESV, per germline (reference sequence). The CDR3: CASSLKYQGSYEQYF. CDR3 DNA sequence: TGTGCCAGCAGCTTAAAGTATCAGGGCTCCTACGAGCAGTACTTC.

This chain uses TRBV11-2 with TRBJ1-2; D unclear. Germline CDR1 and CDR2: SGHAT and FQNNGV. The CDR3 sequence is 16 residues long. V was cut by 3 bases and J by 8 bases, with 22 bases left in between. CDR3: CASSLAMGAQWKGYTF. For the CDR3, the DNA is TGTGCCAGCAGCTTGGCCATGGGAGCCCAGTGGAAGGGCTACACCTTC.

CDR3 region: CASSGTGAGNTIYF. CDR3 in DNA: TGTGCCAGTAGTGGAACAGGGGCTGGAAACACCATATATTTT. The chain combines TRBV19 with TRBJ1-3; TRBD1 agrees at 7 bases. Looked up from germline, CDR1 is LNHDA and CDR2 is SQIVND (reference sequence). The CDR3 contains 14 residues. V dropped 5 bases and J dropped 2; count of bases not matched to a gene: 3. Drawing the rest from reference TRBV19 and TRBJ1-3, the complete variable domain is DGGITQSPKYLFRKEGQNVTLSCEQNLNHDAMYWYRQDPGQGLRLIYYSQIVNDFQKGDIAEGYSVSREKKESFPLTVTSAQKNPTAFYLCASSGTGAGNTIYFGEGSWLTVV.

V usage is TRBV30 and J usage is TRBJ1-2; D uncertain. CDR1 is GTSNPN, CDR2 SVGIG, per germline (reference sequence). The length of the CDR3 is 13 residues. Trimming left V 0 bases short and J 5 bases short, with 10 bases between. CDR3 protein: CAWSVRGSYGYTF. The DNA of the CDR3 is TGTGCCTGGAGTGTACGCGGGTCTTATGGCTACACCTTC.

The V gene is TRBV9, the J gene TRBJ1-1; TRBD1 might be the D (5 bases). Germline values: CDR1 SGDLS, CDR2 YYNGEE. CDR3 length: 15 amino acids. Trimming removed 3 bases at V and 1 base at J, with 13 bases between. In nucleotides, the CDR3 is TGTGCCAGCAGCGCGAGCGGGGGTCCGAACACTGAAGCTTTCTTT. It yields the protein CASSASGGPNTEAFF.

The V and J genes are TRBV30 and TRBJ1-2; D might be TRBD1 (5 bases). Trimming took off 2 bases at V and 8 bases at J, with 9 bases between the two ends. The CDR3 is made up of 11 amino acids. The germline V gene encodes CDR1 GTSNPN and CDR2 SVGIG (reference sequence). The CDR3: CAWSWRGGYTF. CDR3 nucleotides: TGTGCCTGGAGTTGGCGGGGGGGCTACACCTTC.

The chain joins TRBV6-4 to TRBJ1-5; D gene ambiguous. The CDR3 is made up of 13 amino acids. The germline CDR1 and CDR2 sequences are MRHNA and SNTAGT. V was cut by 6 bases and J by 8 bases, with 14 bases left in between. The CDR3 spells CASSPDGGEPQHF. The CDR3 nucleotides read TGTGCCAGCAGCCCGGATGGTGGGGAGCCCCAGCATTTT.

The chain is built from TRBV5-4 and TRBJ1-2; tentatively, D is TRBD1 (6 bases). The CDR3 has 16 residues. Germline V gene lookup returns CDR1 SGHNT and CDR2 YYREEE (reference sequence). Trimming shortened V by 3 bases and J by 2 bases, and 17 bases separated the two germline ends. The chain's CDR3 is CASSSSRGRGNYGYTF. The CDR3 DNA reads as TGTGCCAGCAGCTCAAGTCGGGGGCGCGGGAACTATGGCTACACCTTC.